The 15 T cell receptor beta chains below were found in one sample sequenced in a study of response to subunit inactivated influenza vaccine. TCRdb passed the RT-PCR reads through MiXCR, listing each CDR3 protein once. The repertoire holds over 150,000 distinct CDR3 sequences, with about 9% as singletons. This specimen consisted of non-naive T cells sorted from PBMCs, obtained on the day of vaccination. These receptors came from a man aged 45 to 65 who received an inactivated influenza vaccine.

This clonotype appeared many times. The chain employs TRBV11-1 and TRBJ2-7; TRBD2 agrees at 11 bases. The CDR3 is made up of 16 amino acids. The germline V gene has CDR1 SGHAT and CDR2 FQDESV (reference sequence). J gave up 3 bases and V 5 bases, and 9 bases lay outside the gene matches. This CDR3 is CASSLLPGLAVYEQYF. CDR3 DNA sequence: TGTGCCAGCAGCCTTCTTCCGGGACTAGCGGTCTACGAGCAGTACTTC.

This clonotype was counted only a few times. This sequence joins TRBV6-5 and TRBJ2-7, with 9 bases fitting TRBD1. With V trimmed by 1 base and J by 6 bases, 10 bases remained unmatched. The CDR3 spans 16 residues. Germline loops: CDR1 MNHEY, CDR2 SVGAGI. CDR3 residues: CASSYFSGQGLFEQYF. As DNA, the CDR3 is TGTGCCAGCAGTTACTTTTCTGGACAGGGGTTATTCGAGCAGTACTTC.

A few counts support this clonotype. CDR3 DNA sequence: TGCGCCAGCAGCTTGGCCGGGACTAATGAAAAACTGTTTTTT. This sequence encodes CASSLAGTNEKLFF. V usage is TRBV5-1 and J usage is TRBJ1-4; D not certain. The V gene lost 0 bases and the J gene lost 2 bases, with 5 bases spanning the gap. This CDR3 is 14 amino acids long. Germline CDR1 and CDR2: SGHRS and YFSETQ.

This clonotype was recorded a few times. This chain joins TRBV20-1 and TRBJ1-2; D uncertain. V gave up 5 bases and J gave up 2 bases, with 12 bases separating them. Germline CDR1 is DFQATT and CDR2 is SNEGSKA (reference sequence). The CDR3 has 13 residues. CDR3 in amino acids: CSAYAPDNYGYTF. The CDR3 DNA reads as TGCAGTGCTTACGCCCCCGACAACTATGGCTACACCTTC.

Concerning this clonotype itself: This could be a read error, since a much larger clone is one nucleotide away. The CDR3 sequence is CTSSLSRQETQYF. The CDR3 nucleotides are TGCACCAGCAGCTTGAGCCGCCAAGAGACCCAGTACTTC. The V call is TRBV5-1, the J call TRBJ2-5, with unresolved D. The CDR3 is 13 amino acids. CDR1 is SGHRS and CDR2 is YFSETQ in the germline V gene.

The chain is built from TRBV30 and TRBJ1-3; no reliable D call. The CDR3 loop spans 12 amino acids. Germline loops: CDR1 GTSNPN, CDR2 SVGIG (reference sequence). Trimming took off 2 bases at V and 2 bases at J, with 4 bases between the two ends. This CDR3 is CAWSRPGNTIYF. In DNA form, the CDR3 reads TGTGCCTGGAGTAGGCCTGGAAACACCATATATTTT. Using reference TRBV30 and TRBJ1-3 for the parts outside the CDR3, the full variable domain is SQTIHQWPATLVQPVGSPLSLECTVEGTSNPNLYWYRQAAGRGLQLLFYSVGIGQISSEVPQNLSASRPQDRQFILSSKKLLLSDSGFYLCAWSRPGNTIYFGEGSWLTVV.

This clonotype was observed a handful of times. The V gene is TRBV29-1, the J gene TRBJ2-7; 9 bases map to TRBD2. The CDR3 runs to 16 residues. V lost 4 bases and J lost 2; bases outside the gene matches: 12. Germline-derived CDR1 and CDR2 are SQVTM and ANQGSEA. The CDR3 loop is CSVGPVSGGTPYEQYF. The CDR3 DNA follows: TGCAGCGTTGGCCCCGTCAGCGGGGGGACCCCCTACGAGCAGTACTTC.

There are many counts of this clonotype. J is TRBJ2-7 and V is TRBV7-6; no firm D call. The CDR3 has 14 amino acids. V shed 2 bases and J shed 1 base, with 9 bases lying between them. The germline CDR1 and CDR2 sequences are SGHVS and FNYEAQ. The CDR3 spells CASSLQDKSYEQYF. CDR3 nucleotides: TGTGCCAGCAGCTTACAAGACAAATCCTACGAGCAGTACTTC.

This clonotype has ten or more counts. J is TRBJ2-7 and V is TRBV5-1, with D perhaps matching TRBD1 (5 bases). Germline CDR1 and CDR2: SGHRS and YFSETQ. The V gene lost 0 bases and the J gene lost 0 bases, with 13 bases spanning the gap. The CDR3 sequence is 16 residues long. The CDR3 region has the DNA TGCGCCAGCAGCTTGGCAGGGTCGGTTAGCTCCTACGAGCAGTACTTC. Translated, it gives CASSLAGSVSSYEQYF. The variable domain in full, with the rest retrieved from reference TRBV5-1 and TRBJ2-7, is KAGVTQTPRYLIKTRGQQVTLSCSPISGHRSVSWYQQTPGQGLQFLFEYFSETQRNKGNFPGRFSGRQFSNSRSEMNVSTLELGDSALYLCASSLAGSVSSYEQYFGPGTRLTVT.

This clonotype came up a few times. This chain links TRBV6-2 or TRBV6-3 with TRBJ2-7; unclear D gene. Germline loops: CDR1 MNHEY, CDR2 SVGEGT. V gave up 6 bases and J gave up 1 base, with 10 bases separating them. The CDR3 runs to 13 residues. Here the CDR3 reads CASSDPWSYEQYF. The CDR3 DNA follows: TGTGCCAGCAGCGACCCATGGTCCTACGAGCAGTACTTC.

The table lists this clonotype with a few counts. The chain recombines TRBV7-8 with TRBJ1-6; no clear D. Deletions cut 4 bases from V and 0 bases from J, with 7 bases between. Germline CDR1 is SGHVS and CDR2 is FQNEAQ. The CDR3 runs 15 residues. CDR3 in amino acids: CASSSPGSYNSPLHF. CDR3 in DNA: TGTGCCAGCAGCTCCCCCGGCTCCTATAATTCACCCCTCCACTTT.

This clonotype was recorded many times. This rearrangement joins TRBV28 to TRBJ2-7; 8 bases are a match to TRBD1. The germline gives CDR1 MDHEN, CDR2 SYDVKM. With V trimmed by 5 bases and J by 6 bases, 18 bases remained unmatched. This CDR3 is built from 17 residues. Written as DNA, the CDR3 is TGTGCCAGCAGTCTCGACAGGGGCACGGGTGCGGCTTCCGAGCAGTACTTC. Protein product: CASSLDRGTGAASEQYF.

The J gene is TRBJ1-2, the V gene TRBV2; D might be TRBD1 (5 bases). The CDR3 loop spans 13 amino acids. Germline V lookup: CDR1 SNHLY, CDR2 FYNNEI. V was shortened by 3 bases and J by 6 bases, with 11 bases between the two germline ends. This CDR3 reads CASSEEGSHGYTF. CDR3 nucleotide sequence: TGTGCCAGCAGTGAGGAGGGGTCGCATGGCTACACCTTC.

This rearrangement joins TRBV29-1 to TRBJ2-3; possibly TRBD1 for D (6 bases). The CDR3 is made up of 15 amino acids. CDR1 and CDR2 (germline): SQVTM, ANQGSEA. V was cut by 4 bases and J by 5 bases, with 19 bases left in between. CDR3 region: CSVALYGQSGDTQYF. DNA of the CDR3: TGCAGCGTTGCCCTATACGGACAGAGTGGAGATACGCAGTATTTT.

This clonotype was counted ten times or more. J is TRBJ1-1 and V is TRBV5-6; 7 bases are shared with TRBD1. The CDR3 has 13 residues. Germline V gene data show CDR1 as SGHDT and CDR2 as YYEEEE. Trimming cost V 2 bases and J 4 bases; bases outside gene matches: 2. CDR3 sequence reads: CASSFNRGTEAFF. CDR3 coding DNA: TGTGCCAGCAGCTTCAACAGGGGCACTGAAGCTTTCTTT. The whole variable domain, remainder taken from reference TRBV5-6 and TRBJ1-1, is DAGVTQSPTHLIKTRGQQVTLRCSPKSGHDTVSWYQQALGQGPQFIFQYYEEEERQRGNFPDRFSGHQFPNYSSELNVNALLLGDSALYLCASSFNRGTEAFFGQGTRLTVV.